This record concerns one T cell receptor (beta chain) sequence. This specimen belongs to a study of blood T cell repertoires in COVID-19. Clones were sequenced by immunoSEQ multiplex PCR, and TCRdb holds only the in-frame ones, with some missing. The profile shows around 310,000 clones, about nine tenths of them singletons. CDR1 MNHEY and CDR2 SVGAGI come from the germline V gene. Trimming cost V 6 bases and J 2 bases, with 10 bases left between them. This CDR3 is 14 amino acids long. Sequenced: PBMCs or T cells enriched from blood (not recorded which). This clonotype was obtained from a woman aged 40-49 years who had recovered from COVID-19. This chain links TRBV6-5 with TRBJ2-2, with D hard to call. CDR3 DNA sequence: TGTGCCAGCAGGGGTCGGGTTAACACCGGGGAGCTGTTTTTT. This codes for CASRGRVNTGELFF.